This T cell receptor (beta chain) was captured by sequencing in a study of cytotoxic CD8 clonotypes in ibrutinib-treated CLL. As for the study in general: The subjects consisted of some 12 relapsed/refractory and over 14 treatment-naive individuals, with some 18 IGHV unmutated. Response sampling came at median approximately twelve months of treatment, ranging about 6 to 36 months.

Sequencing used immunoSEQ multiplex PCR; TCRdb keeps in-frame clones, though not all of them. In the table there are over 150,000 clones, about four fifths of which are singletons. Germline V gene sequence: CDR1 SEHNR, CDR2 FQNEAQ (reference sequence). Trimming stripped 4 bases from V and 5 bases from J, with 20 bases between. The CDR3 extends over 16 amino acids. This receptor was taken from a human donor with chronic lymphocytic leukemia. The chain combines TRBV7-9 with TRBJ1-1; a weak D match, TRBD1 (5 bases). The sequencing here drew on PBMCs, taken after 12 months of ibrutinib treatment. The CDR3 nucleotides are TGTGCCAGCAGCTCCGCCGGCTGGGGGGTTCAGACTGAAGCTTTCTTT. It encodes CASSSAGWGVQTEAFF.